A single sample is the source of the 19 T cell receptor beta chains below, sequenced in a study of blood T cells in healthy people across ages. Then a second PCR, running roughly 7 to 11 cycles, was carried out with a sample-barcoded 5' primer and a J-beta primer mix. TCRdb itself ran the 5' RACE reads through MiXCR, one entry per CDR3 protein. This sample has roughly 860,000 distinct CDR3 sequences, with around 62% found just once. Source material: blood. These receptor sequences come from a man younger than 40 in good health.

This clonotype has just a few counts. The CDR3, as DNA: TGTGCCAGCAGCTTAGCGGGGACACAGCAGTACTTC. This translates into CASSLAGTQQYF. V usage is TRBV11-1 and J usage is TRBJ2-5, with D perhaps TRBD1 (6 bases). The CDR3 consists of 12 residues. V lost 0 bases and J 11 bases, leaving 10 bases between the germline ends. The germline V gene has CDR1 SGHAT and CDR2 FQDESV (reference sequence).

This clonotype was seen more than once but under ten times. V is TRBV10-2 and J is TRBJ2-6; the D is unclear. The germline V gene encodes CDR1 WSHSY and CDR2 SAAADI. The CDR3 is 12 residues long. Trimming removed 8 bases at V and 4 bases at J, with 6 bases between. The CDR3: CASYAGANVLTF. CDR3 sequence (DNA): TGCGCCAGCTATGCCGGGGCCAACGTCCTGACTTTC.

The CDR3 DNA sequence: TGCAGTGCTAGAGTGGCGTTGTCTAAGAGGAATCAAGAGACCCAGTACTTC. Translating gives CSARVALSKRNQETQYF. The chain is built from TRBV20-1 and TRBJ2-5; D call uncertain. The CDR3 has 17 amino acids. CDR1 is DFQATT and CDR2 is SNEGSKA in the germline V gene (reference sequence). Trimming pared 1 base from V and 2 bases from J, leaving 20 bases between.

This chain connects TRBV29-1 to TRBJ1-5, with 11 bases identical to TRBD1. J gave up 6 bases and V 2 bases, and 6 bases lay outside the gene matches. This CDR3 comprises 15 residues. The V gene's germline CDR1 is SQVTM and CDR2 ANQGSEA. CDR3 bases: TGCAGCGTTGAATGGACAGGGGGCGCGGGTCAGCCCCAGCATTTT. It specifies CSVEWTGGAGQPQHF.

The chain combines TRBV20-1 with TRBJ2-4; D gene uncertain. The better agreement between TRBJ2-7 and the DNA end casts doubt on the J call. The CDR3 runs 13 residues. Germline-derived CDR1 and CDR2 are DFQATT and SNEGSKA (reference sequence). The CDR3 reads CSASPRDSYEQYF. The CDR3 DNA reads TGCAGTGCGTCTCCAAGGGACTCCTACGAGCAGTACTTC.

The chain is built from TRBV7-2 and TRBJ2-3, with D perhaps given as TRBD1 or TRBD2 (5 bases each). CDR1 SGHTA and CDR2 FQGNSA come from the germline V gene. This CDR3 comprises 13 residues. V lost 4 bases and J 7 bases, leaving 12 bases between the germline ends. The CDR3 spells CASSSGWGNTQYF. CDR3 bases: TGTGCCAGCAGCTCCGGCTGGGGGAATACGCAGTATTTT.

This clonotype was detected a few times. The chain has TRBV5-1 and TRBJ2-5; the match to TRBD2 covers 13 bases. The closer fit of TRBJ2-7 to the DNA end suggests the J call may be wrong. Germline CDR1 SGHRS, CDR2 YFSETQ. CDR3 length: 14 amino acids. This chain's CDR3 is CASSGTSGALEQYF. CDR3 nucleotides: TGCGCCAGCAGCGGGACTAGCGGGGCCCTCGAGCAGTACTTC.

This chain's CDR3 is CSGGTGADYGYTF. Written as DNA, the CDR3 is TGCAGCGGGGGGACAGGAGCCGACTATGGCTACACCTTC. This chain connects TRBV29-1 to TRBJ1-2; the match to TRBD1 covers 8 bases. The CDR3 spans 13 residues. J was trimmed by 3 bases and V by 7 bases; bases with no gene match: 7. Looked up from germline, CDR1 is SQVTM and CDR2 is ANQGSEA.

This chain connects TRBV6-2 or TRBV6-3 to TRBJ2-1, with TRBD1 matching 10 bases. CDR1 is MNHEY, CDR2 SVGEGT, per germline. V gave up 6 bases and J gave up 10 bases; unmatched junction bases: 12. This CDR3 has 15 amino acids. This CDR3 is CASRDRDRGEYEQFF. CDR3 bases: TGTGCCAGCAGAGACCGGGACAGGGGCGAATACGAGCAGTTCTTC.

The chain carries TRBV2 and TRBJ1-2; D possibly corresponds to TRBD1 (5 bases). V was clipped by 6 bases and J by 4 bases, with 12 bases between them. Germline V gene lookup returns CDR1 SNHLY and CDR2 FYNNEI. The CDR3 covers 13 residues. CDR3 in DNA: TGTGCCAGCAGGGAGGGGTCGGGCTATGGCTACACCTTC. It is translated as CASREGSGYGYTF. Drawing the rest from reference TRBV2 and TRBJ1-2, the complete variable domain is EPEVTQTPSHQVTQMGQEVILRCVPISNHLYFYWYRQILGQKVEFLVSFYNNEISEKSEIFDDQFSVERPDGSNFTLKIRSTKLEDSAMYFCASREGSGYGYTFGSGTRLTVV.

V is TRBV7-2 and J is TRBJ2-5; D gene ambiguous. V gave up 3 bases and J gave up 0 bases, with 2 bases separating them. CDR1 is SGHTA, CDR2 FQGNSA, per germline. This CDR3 comprises 12 residues. The CDR3 sequence: CASSFYQETQYF. The CDR3 DNA is TGTGCCAGCAGCTTTTACCAAGAGACCCAGTACTTC.

The chain is built from TRBV4-2 and TRBJ2-7, with D possibly matching TRBD1 (5 bases). Trimming removed 10 bases at V and 1 base at J, with 17 bases between. The germline V gene has CDR1 LGHNA and CDR2 YNFKEQ. CDR3 length equals 14 residues. Here the CDR3 reads CANRKAGGSYEQYF. In nucleotides, the CDR3 is TGTGCCAACAGGAAGGCCGGCGGATCCTACGAGCAGTACTTC.

V is TRBV7-2 and J is TRBJ2-1; maybe TRBD2 (6 bases). The CDR3 covers 13 residues. Germline V gives CDR1 SGHTA, CDR2 FQGNSA. V lost 2 bases to trimming and J lost 13 bases, with 15 bases between them. The CDR3 spells CASSLMEGETQFF. DNA for the CDR3: TGTGCCAGCAGCTTAATGGAGGGTGAGACCCAGTTCTTC.

The rearrangement joins TRBV14 to TRBJ1-2; weak D call: TRBD1 (5 bases). Per germline, CDR1 SGHDN and CDR2 FVKESK. The CDR3 totals 14 residues. V lost 5 bases and J 7 bases, leaving 17 bases between the germline ends. DNA for the CDR3: TGTGCCAGCAGCTCGACAGTGTCTGGTTTTGGCTACACCTTC. As protein: CASSSTVSGFGYTF.

This clonotype turned up a few times. A much larger clone sits a single nucleotide away, making a read error possible. The chain has TRBV6-2 or TRBV6-3 and TRBJ2-5; D possibly corresponds to TRBD1 (5 bases). The J call may be faulty, since TRBJ2-1 better matches the DNA end. The CDR3 is made up of 15 amino acids. Per germline, CDR1 MNHEY and CDR2 SVGEGT. CDR3 sequence: CASSYSPQGQETQFF. The CDR3 region has the DNA TGTGCCAGCAGTTACAGCCCCCAGGGTCAAGAGACCCAGTTCTTC.

Of note for this clonotype: One end of the junction does not line up with germline, which may come from a read error. CDR3 nucleotide sequence: TGTGCCAGCAGCCAACGGGATGGCTACATCTTC. Its translation is CASSQRDGYIF. The genes are TRBV4-2 and TRBJ1-2; D is unresolved. The length of the CDR3 is 11 residues. Germline V CDR1 and CDR2: LGHNA, YNFKEQ.

The rearrangement links TRBV11-3 to TRBJ2-5; 10 nucleotides agree with TRBD2. V was clipped by 6 bases and J by 3 bases; unmatched bases: 7. Germline values: CDR1 SGHNT, CDR2 YENEEA. This CDR3 region has 15 residues. The CDR3 protein is CASSSGLAEKETQYF. CDR3 sequence (DNA): TGTGCCAGCAGTTCCGGACTAGCGGAGAAAGAGACCCAGTACTTC.

The chain recombines TRBV12-3 or TRBV12-4 with TRBJ2-7, with a possible D match to TRBD1 (6 bases). The CDR3 is 13 amino acids. Trimming removed 6 bases at V and 2 bases at J, with 11 bases between. The CDR3 DNA reads as TGTGCCAGCAGCCGCGGACAGCCCTACGAGCAGTACTTC. It is translated as CASSRGQPYEQYF.

This clonotype has a handful of counts. V usage is TRBV12-3 or TRBV12-4 and J usage is TRBJ1-6; the D is unclear. The CDR3 covers 12 residues. Trimming stripped 3 bases from V and 7 bases from J, with 4 bases between. This CDR3 reads CASSLWNSPLHF. CDR3 bases: TGTGCCAGCAGTTTGTGGAATTCACCCCTCCACTTT.